Given below is one T cell receptor beta chain in context. Its antigen remains unknown. The CDR3 spans 17 residues. CDR1 is SGHAT and CDR2 is FQNNGV in the germline V gene. V dropped 5 bases and J dropped 0 bases, with 18 bases sitting between them. This specimen belongs to a study of CD8+ T cells in alopecia areata. Across the study: At a dose of 5 to 10 mg twice daily, oral tofacitinib was given to treated patients. General observations from the study: Throughout tofacitinib, many expanded lesional clones continued to persist in scalp and blood. Scalp clonality, together with expanded CD8+ clones among the top 100, fell significantly with tofacitinib.

Sample treatment: oral pan-JAK inhibitor, 5-10 mg twice daily. Peripheral blood samples and lesional scalp punch biopsies were obtained from alopecia areata patients. cDNA serving as the sequencing template came from extracted, reverse transcribed RNA. Data came from immunoSEQ multiplex PCR; TCRdb stores just in-frame clones and leaves some out. Among under 95,000 clones, around three quarters were seen once, and the ten largest hold 15% to 20%. The J gene is TRBJ2-3, the V gene TRBV11-2, with D possibly matching TRBD2 (5 bases). The clonotype originates from a human donor with alopecia areata. The sequences come from CD8+ T cells sorted from blood, collected at week 44, from a patient treated with tofacitinib. The CDR3 bases are TGTGCCAGCAGCCTTACTGGGCACCGGACTAGCACAGATACGCAGTATTTT. Its protein is CASSLTGHRTSTDTQYF. The full variable domain, rest sourced from reference TRBV11-2 and TRBJ2-3, is EAGVAQSPRYKIIEKRQSVAFWCNPISGHATLYWYQQILGQGPKLLIQFQNNGVVDDSQLPKDRFSAERLKGVDSTLKIQPAKLEDSAVYLCASSLTGHRTSTDTQYFGPGTRLTVL.